This T cell receptor beta chain was sequenced during a study of T-cell memory formation after mild COVID-19 (dated by TCRdb to 2020 to 2023). Looking at the study overall: TCR sequence clusters from the two donors were largely donor specific. Longitudinal TCRalpha and TCRbeta repertoire sequencing tracked T-cell clones expanding and contracting after mild COVID-19 in a couple of donors. Two young, previously healthy adult volunteers made up the cohort, one male and one female.

The instrument given in TCRdb is Illumina NovaSeq 6000. TCRalpha and TCRbeta cDNA libraries were constructed by 5'RACE with constant-segment primers, with sample barcodes and unique molecular identifiers being introduced. RNA was extracted from every sample with Trizol reagent. Libraries were amplified in two PCR steps, with a second sample barcode and Illumina TruSeq adapters added in the second step. Sequencing of the libraries was done on an Illumina NovaSeq, producing 2 x 150 bp paired-end reads. In the authors' own workflow: With migec v1.2.7, reads were demultiplexed and then collapsed into UMI-guided consensus sequences. With mixcr v2.1.11, UMI consensuses were aligned to TRA and TRB V and J templates and assembled into clonotypes. Clonotypes were classified as expanded or contracted when called significant by both edgeR and NoisET, with noise models trained on biological replicates. For edgeR calls, a false discovery rate-adjusted p below 0.01 and a log2 fold-change threshold of 1 were applied. As an exploratory analysis of dynamics, max-normalized trajectories of the 1000 most abundant clonotypes were examined with PCA combined with hierarchical clustering. Each responding clone was given a CD4 or CD8 phenotype based on the CD4+ and CD8+ repertoires, which had been sequenced separately. TCRdb cleaned the public reads at Q25 with fastp, built clones with MiXCR and kept in-frame beta chains. Rows merge per CDR3 protein into single entries with the most common DNA and genes. TCRdb, rather than the study authors, made the V and J calls. Recorded for this sample are fewer than 400,000 distinct CDR3 sequences; about 16% of them occurred a single time. The ten largest make up roughly 21% of the sample.

Ficoll-Paque density gradient centrifugation was the method used to isolate PBMCs. The V end gives up 4 bases and the J end 1 base, leaving 4 bases in the junction not matched to a gene. The CDR3, cysteine through phenylalanine, is 14 amino acids long. The DNA shown is the 42-base CDR3, in frame from base 1. CDR1 and CDR2, per the germline V gene (reference sequence), are SGHKS and YYEKEE. To note about this clonotype: Its antigen is unknown. Base qualities are not recorded, but no much larger clone differs from it by a single base.

Points the paper makes about the study in general: SARS-CoV-2 specificity was not confirmed for the second-wave clones peaking on day 37. Clones contracting from day 15 to 85 had balanced CD4/CD8 phenotypes, while a second wave expanding from day 15 to 37 was biased towards CD4+. The study included only two mild cases, and larger cohorts that include severe cases with pre-infection samples were judged to be necessary. Contracting CD4+ clones were found mainly in CM and EM memory subsets, while CD8+ clones were enriched in EMRA. Some responding clones were detected in pre-infection memory, which suggested that pre-existing cross-reactive memory T cells had joined the SARS-CoV-2 response.

Specimen: PBMCs or a T cell subset sorted from them (not recorded which). The chain was built from TRBV5-5 and TRBJ2-7, and TRBD1 aligns with 8 junction nucleotides. This TCR was recovered from a man aged 18 to 30 who had mild COVID-19 (a few samples of this study predate the infection). The sample titles of this study are shuffled in the database, so cell type and time point are left out; the donor was told from shared clones. The CDR3 in this case is CASSMTGDSYEQYF. The DNA reads TGTGCCAGCAGCATGACAGGGGATTCCTACGAGCAGTACTTC.